The 20 T cell receptor beta chains below were found in one sample sequenced in a study of cytomegalovirus exposure and HLA in healthy donors. Both 60 Vbeta primers and 13 Jbeta primers went into the PCR. The protocol was immunoSEQ multiplex PCR, while the TCRdb copy is restricted to in-frame clones and leaves out a portion. The repertoire holds 140,000 to 150,000 clones, with 65% to 80% as singletons. Input material: PBMCs. The source is a male donor in good health and CMV-seronegative.

The gene calls are TRBV5-6 and TRBJ2-3; 8 nucleotides agree with TRBD2. This CDR3 is 14 amino acids long. V dropped 5 bases and J dropped 6; count of bases not matched to a gene: 8. Germline CDR1 SGHDT, CDR2 YYEEEE. The CDR3 loop reads CASRMGSGTDTQYF. CDR3 DNA: TGTGCCAGCAGGATGGGTAGCGGGACGGATACGCAGTATTTT.

The table lists this clone with a count of one. The V call is TRBV19, the J call TRBJ2-5, with 7 bases fitting TRBD2. V gave up 2 bases and J gave up 5 bases; unmatched junction bases: 5. Germline V gene sequence: CDR1 LNHDA, CDR2 SQIVND (reference sequence). CDR3 length: 14 amino acids. CDR3 sequence (DNA): TGTGCCAGTAGTATAACTAGCGAGGGGGAGACCCAGTACTTC. This gives the protein CASSITSEGETQYF.

CDR3 region: CASSLTPGTNTGELFF. CDR3 DNA sequence: TGTGCCAGCAGCTTAACACCAGGGACGAACACCGGGGAGCTGTTTTTT. The chain has TRBV7-3 and TRBJ2-2, with D possibly TRBD1 on 5 matching bases. The V gene's germline CDR1 is SGHTA and CDR2 FQGTGA. This CDR3 comprises 16 residues. The V and J ends lost 0 bases and 0 bases respectively, with 8 bases between them. The variable domain in full, completed from reference TRBV7-3 and TRBJ2-2, reads GAGVSQTPSNKVTEKGKYVELRCDPISGHTALYWYRQSLGQGPEFLIYFQGTGAADDSGLPNDRFFAVRPEGSVSTLKIQRTERGDSAVYLCASSLTPGTNTGELFFGEGSRLTVL.

The chain is built from TRBV25-1 and TRBJ1-4, with 11 bases fitting TRBD1. The CDR3 is made up of 16 amino acids. The J segment lost 4 bases and the V segment lost 8 bases, leaving 9 bases of the junction unmatched. From germline, CDR1 is MGHDK and CDR2 SYGVNS. This CDR3 reads CASGWDRGKSNEKLFF. DNA for the CDR3: TGTGCCAGCGGCTGGGACAGGGGGAAGAGTAATGAAAAACTGTTTTTT.

This clone was observed a handful of times. The V call is TRBV27, the J call TRBJ2-1, with 12 bases matching TRBD2. CDR1 is MNHEY and CDR2 is SMNVEV in the germline V gene (reference sequence). J lost 9 bases, V lost 7 bases, and 7 bases had no gene match. The CDR3 runs to 14 residues. Here the CDR3 reads CASTSSGRASEQFF. DNA for the CDR3: TGTGCCAGCACTTCTAGCGGGAGGGCGAGTGAGCAGTTCTTC.

This clone was counted a few times. The chain has TRBV11-2 and TRBJ2-1, with a tentative D call TRBD2 (5 bases). CDR1 and CDR2 from the germline V gene are SGHAT and FQNNGV. CDR3 length: 16 amino acids. V shed 5 bases and J shed 0 bases, with 14 bases lying between them. CDR3 bases: TGTGCCAGCAGCCCAGACGGGGATTTCTCCTACAATGAGCAGTTCTTC. It codes for CASSPDGDFSYNEQFF.

The chain carries TRBV19 and TRBJ2-1, with TRBD2 identical over 12 bases. The V gene end was trimmed by 7 bases and the J gene end by 2 bases; junction bases not matched to a gene: 6. CDR1 and CDR2 from the germline V gene are LNHDA and SQIVND (reference sequence). This CDR3 has 16 residues. The CDR3 loop reads CASTFRTSGTYNEQFF. The CDR3 DNA reads as TGTGCCAGTACCTTTAGGACTAGCGGGACCTACAATGAGCAGTTCTTC.

The chain carries TRBV29-1 and TRBJ2-1, with 11 positions matching TRBD1. CDR3 length: 19 amino acids. Germline V gene lookup returns CDR1 SQVTM and CDR2 ANQGSEA. The junction had 16 bases not matched to a gene; V was cut back by 6 bases and J by 0 bases. The CDR3 sequence: CSVLPGGQGARTSYNEQFF. CDR3 in DNA: TGCAGCGTCTTACCGGGAGGACAGGGGGCGCGGACCTCCTACAATGAGCAGTTCTTC.

The rearrangement links TRBV19 to TRBJ1-2; no firm D call. The V gene's germline CDR1 is LNHDA and CDR2 SQIVND (reference sequence). V lost 4 bases and J 4 bases, leaving 7 bases between the germline ends. The CDR3 has 12 residues. CDR3 bases: TGTGCCAGTAGTACTGACACCTATGGCTACACCTTC. It is translated as CASSTDTYGYTF.

V and J are TRBV10-3 and TRBJ1-1; tentative D call: TRBD1 (5 bases). This CDR3 region has 15 residues. With 0 bases removed from V and 3 bases from J, the gap between germline ends came to 11 bases. Germline CDR1 ENHRY, CDR2 SYGVKD. In DNA form, the CDR3 reads TGTGCCATCAGTGAGTCGGGCAGGGCGGACACTGAAGCTTTCTTT. Protein product: CAISESGRADTEAFF.

The chain is built from TRBV27 and TRBJ1-1, with a weak D call TRBD1 (6 bases). This CDR3 has 14 residues. V was pared by 1 base and J by 5 bases, with 11 bases between. Germline V gives CDR1 MNHEY, CDR2 SMNVEV (reference sequence). This chain's CDR3 is CASSLFRGDTEAFF. The CDR3 DNA reads as TGTGCCAGCAGTTTATTCAGGGGTGATACTGAAGCTTTCTTT.

CDR3 sequence (DNA): TGTGCCAGCAGCTTAGTAGGGACAGGGGCTGACGAGCAGTACTTC. It is translated as CASSLVGTGADEQYF. The genes are TRBV7-8 and TRBJ2-5, with 10 bases that match TRBD1. The J call may not be correct, given that the DNA end is closer to TRBJ2-7. The CDR3 contains 15 residues. Germline V CDR1 and CDR2: SGHVS, FQNEAQ.

This chain links TRBV5-1 with TRBJ2-3, with 10 positions matching TRBD2. This CDR3 is 16 amino acids long. V lost 3 bases, J lost 1 base, and 5 bases stayed unmatched. Germline CDR1 and CDR2: SGHRS and YFSETQ. CDR3 protein: CASSYITSGGTDTQYF. DNA for the CDR3: TGCGCCAGCAGCTACATTACTAGCGGGGGCACAGATACGCAGTATTTT.

J is TRBJ2-5 and V is TRBV6-1, with a possible D match to TRBD1 (6 bases). CDR3 size: 14 residues. Trimming took 11 bases from V and 1 from J, leaving 17 bases between them. In germline, CDR1 is MNHNS, CDR2 SASEGT. The CDR3 sequence is CAFVWTVRQETQYF. The CDR3 DNA reads as TGTGCCTTCGTATGGACAGTGCGCCAAGAGACCCAGTACTTC.

Regarding this clone: The CDR3 does not end in the conserved phenylalanine or tryptophan, so this is likely a read error. It is unclear where the CDR3 begins or ends on the DNA, so no DNA is shown, and the CDR3 is as TCRdb lists it. This rearrangement joins TRBV12-5 to TRBJ2-7; TRBD1 reflects the table's D call only, with no check against the DNA. Germline V CDR1 and CDR2: LGHNT, FRNRAP. Inclusive of both ends, the CDR3 amounts to 12 amino acids. CDR3: CASGLNLFGQVY.

DNA of the CDR3: TGTGCCAGCAGTCCCCTCAACGGGGATCAGCCCCAGCATTTT. This encodes CASSPLNGDQPQHF. The chain couples TRBV28 to TRBJ1-5; no firm D call. Germline assignment: CDR1 MDHEN and CDR2 SYDVKM. The CDR3 consists of 14 residues. Trimming took 5 bases from V and 5 from J, leaving 13 bases between them. Complete variable domain (other parts from reference TRBV28 and TRBJ1-5): DVKVTQSSRYLVKRTGEKVFLECVQDMDHENMFWYRQDPGLGLRLIYFSYDVKMKEKGDIPEGYSVSREKKERFSLILESASTNQTSMYLCASSPLNGDQPQHFGDGTRLSIL.

This clone was counted only a few times. The chain carries TRBV11-3 and TRBJ2-1; D might be TRBD1 (6 bases). Germline CDR1 is SGHNT and CDR2 is YENEEA. The ends were cut back, 1 base at V and 5 bases at J, with 12 bases in the middle. This CDR3 has 15 amino acids. DNA of the CDR3: TGTGCCAGCAGCTTAGGGTGGACAGACGACAATGAGCAGTTCTTC. It is translated as CASSLGWTDDNEQFF.

This chain connects TRBV5-1 to TRBJ2-5, with 8 bases matching TRBD2. The CDR3 sequence is 13 residues long. Germline loops: CDR1 SGHRS, CDR2 YFSETQ. V was clipped by 4 bases and J by 5 bases; unmatched bases: 4. CDR3 residues: CASSGGLGETQYF. CDR3 DNA sequence: TGCGCCAGCAGCGGGGGACTAGGGGAGACCCAGTACTTC.

In DNA form, the CDR3 reads TGTGCCAGCTCACCACCGGGGAGGGGCCTCGGCTACACCTTC. This encodes CASSPPGRGLGYTF. This rearrangement joins TRBV18 to TRBJ1-2; maybe TRBD1 (5 bases). In germline, CDR1 is KGHSH, CDR2 LQKENI. The CDR3 length is 14 residues. V dropped 0 bases and J dropped 8 bases, with 13 bases sitting between them.

The chain is built from TRBV5-1 and TRBJ2-3; TRBD2 matches 11 bases. Unmatched junction bases numbered 6, after V lost 3 bases and J lost 6 bases. Germline-derived CDR1 and CDR2 are SGHRS and YFSETQ. The CDR3 is 15 amino acids. CDR3 sequence reads: CASSSGLAVVDTQYF. Here the CDR3 DNA reads TGCGCCAGCAGCTCGGGACTAGCGGTGGTTGATACGCAGTATTTT.